This T cell receptor beta chain was obtained from a study of cytomegalovirus exposure and HLA in healthy donors. This clone appeared once. Method: immunoSEQ multiplex PCR; TCRdb's copy keeps in-frame clones and lacks some. The sample yields 250,000 to 400,000 clones, around 90% seen once. Trimming took 7 bases from V and 1 from J; bases not matched to a gene: 4. CDR3 length equals 14 residues. Germline V gene sequence: CDR1 SNHLY, CDR2 FYNNEI. This TCR came from a man aged 25-45 years in good health and CMV-seronegative. The specimen sequenced was PBMCs. The V gene is TRBV2, the J gene TRBJ1-5; 7 bases fit TRBD1. Written as DNA, the CDR3 is TGTGCCAGCAATCTCAGGGGGAGCAATCAGCCCCAGCATTTT. It translates to CASNLRGSNQPQHF. The full variable domain, its missing parts supplied by reference TRBV2 and TRBJ1-5, is EPEVTQTPSHQVTQMGQEVILRCVPISNHLYFYWYRQILGQKVEFLVSFYNNEISEKSEIFDDQFSVERPDGSNFTLKIRSTKLEDSAMYFCASNLRGSNQPQHFGDGTRLSIL.